Sequencing of this T cell receptor beta chain was carried out in a study of Graves' ophthalmopathy and Graves' hyperthyroidism. Germline assignment: CDR1 ENHRY and CDR2 SYGVKD. There are 14 residues in the CDR3. Over 18 months of follow-up, stable hyperthyroidism required that no ophthalmopathy appear. In its sample, this clonotype was seen a few times. Its ends do not fully match the called genes, so a read error is possible. Beta-chain TCR CDR3 regions were amplified from RNA transcripts. The first round was an RT-PCR with HTBI primers, and the second round was a multiplex PCR. MiXCR, run by TCRdb on the multiplex PCR reads, gives a single entry per CDR3 protein. The table has 680,000 or so distinct CDR3 sequences, approximately 22% seen once.

The clonotype comes from a woman between 18 and 29 years old with stable Graves' hyperthyroidism. Some clones in this sample may be carry-over from other donors' samples. The sequenced sample consisted of peripheral blood. The genes are TRBV10-3 and TRBJ2-5; D tentatively fits TRBD1 or TRBD2 (5 bases each). CDR3 nucleotide sequence: TGTGCCATCAGTGGTGTAGAGGGGCAAGAGACCAAGTACTTC. This encodes CAISGVEGQETKYF.